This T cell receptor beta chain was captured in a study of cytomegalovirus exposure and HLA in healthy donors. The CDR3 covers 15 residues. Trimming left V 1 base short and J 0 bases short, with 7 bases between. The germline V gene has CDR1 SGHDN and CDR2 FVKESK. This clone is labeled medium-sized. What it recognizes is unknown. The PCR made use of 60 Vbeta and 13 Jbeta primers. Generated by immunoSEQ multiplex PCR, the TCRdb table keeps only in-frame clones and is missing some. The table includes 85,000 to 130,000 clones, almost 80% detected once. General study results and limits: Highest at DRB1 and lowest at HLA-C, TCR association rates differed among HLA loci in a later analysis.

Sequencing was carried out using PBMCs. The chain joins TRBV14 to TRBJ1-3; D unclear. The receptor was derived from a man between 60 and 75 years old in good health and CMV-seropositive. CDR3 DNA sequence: TGTGCCAGCAGCCAAGCGGCGGTCTCTGGAAACACCATATATTTT. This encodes CASSQAAVSGNTIYF.